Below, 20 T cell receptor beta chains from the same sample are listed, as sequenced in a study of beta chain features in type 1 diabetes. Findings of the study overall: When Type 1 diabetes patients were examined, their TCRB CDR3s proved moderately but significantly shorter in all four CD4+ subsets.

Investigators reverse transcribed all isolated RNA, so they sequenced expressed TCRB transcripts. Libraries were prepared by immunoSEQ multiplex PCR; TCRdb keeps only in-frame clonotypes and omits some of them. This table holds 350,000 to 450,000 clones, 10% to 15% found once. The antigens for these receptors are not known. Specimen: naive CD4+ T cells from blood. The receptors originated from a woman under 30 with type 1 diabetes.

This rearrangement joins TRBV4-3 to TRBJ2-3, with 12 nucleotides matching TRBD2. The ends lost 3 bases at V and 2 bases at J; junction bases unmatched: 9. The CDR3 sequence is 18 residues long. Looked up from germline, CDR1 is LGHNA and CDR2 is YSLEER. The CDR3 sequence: CASSQMEASGRVTDTQYF. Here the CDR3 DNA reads TGCGCCAGCAGCCAGATGGAGGCTAGCGGGAGGGTCACAGATACGCAGTATTTT.

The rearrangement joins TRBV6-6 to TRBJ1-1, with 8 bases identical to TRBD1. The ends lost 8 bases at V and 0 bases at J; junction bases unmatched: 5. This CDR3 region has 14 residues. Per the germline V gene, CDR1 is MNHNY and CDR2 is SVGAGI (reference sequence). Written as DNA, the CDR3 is TGTGCCAGCCGGGACAGGCGAGTGAACACTGAAGCTTTCTTT. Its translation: CASRDRRVNTEAFF.

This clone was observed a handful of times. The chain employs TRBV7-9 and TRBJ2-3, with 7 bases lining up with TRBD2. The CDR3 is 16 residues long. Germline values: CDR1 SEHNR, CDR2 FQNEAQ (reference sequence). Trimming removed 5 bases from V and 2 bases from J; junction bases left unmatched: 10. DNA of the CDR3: TGTGCCAGCAGCCACGGCCGCCTAGCGGACACAGATACGCAGTATTTT. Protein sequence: CASSHGRLADTDTQYF.

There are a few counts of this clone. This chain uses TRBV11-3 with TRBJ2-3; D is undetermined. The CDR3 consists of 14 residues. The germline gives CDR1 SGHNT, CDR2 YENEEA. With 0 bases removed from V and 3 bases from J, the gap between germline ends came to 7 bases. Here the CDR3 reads CASSLDSTTDTQYF. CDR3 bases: TGTGCCAGCAGCTTAGATTCGACAACAGATACGCAGTATTTT.

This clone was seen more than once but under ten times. CDR3 DNA sequence: TGTGCCAGCAGCTTAGGAGACGAGCAGTACTTC. It codes for CASSLGDEQYF. This chain links TRBV7-8 with TRBJ2-7; unclear D gene. Germline CDR1 is SGHVS and CDR2 is FQNEAQ. This CDR3 comprises 11 residues. Trimming took off 1 base at V and 5 bases at J, with 3 bases between the two ends.

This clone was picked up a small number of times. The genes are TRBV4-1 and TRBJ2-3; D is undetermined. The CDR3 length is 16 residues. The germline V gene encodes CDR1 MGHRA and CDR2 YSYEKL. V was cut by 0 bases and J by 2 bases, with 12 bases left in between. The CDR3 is CASSQDLALNTDTQYF. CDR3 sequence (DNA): TGCGCCAGCAGCCAAGATTTGGCACTAAACACAGATACGCAGTATTTT.

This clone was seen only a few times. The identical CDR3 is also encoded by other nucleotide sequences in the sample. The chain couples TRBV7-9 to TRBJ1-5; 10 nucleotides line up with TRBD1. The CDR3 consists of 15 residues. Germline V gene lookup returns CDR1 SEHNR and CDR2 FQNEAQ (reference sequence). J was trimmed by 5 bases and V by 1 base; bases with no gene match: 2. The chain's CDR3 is CASSLEGQGYQPQHF. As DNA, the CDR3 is TGTGCCAGCAGCTTAGAGGGACAGGGGTATCAGCCCCAGCATTTT. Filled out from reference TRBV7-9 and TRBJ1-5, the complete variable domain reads DTGVSQNPRHKITKRGQNVTFRCDPISEHNRLYWYRQTLGQGPEFLTYFQNEAQLEKSRLLSDRFSAERPKGSFSTLEIQRTEQGDSAMYLCASSLEGQGYQPQHFGDGTRLSIL.

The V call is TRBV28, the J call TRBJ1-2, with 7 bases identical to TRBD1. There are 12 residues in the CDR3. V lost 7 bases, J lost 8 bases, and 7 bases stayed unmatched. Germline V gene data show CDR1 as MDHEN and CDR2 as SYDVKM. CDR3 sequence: CASKTGDGGYTF. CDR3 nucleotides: TGTGCCAGCAAAACAGGGGATGGCGGCTACACCTTC.

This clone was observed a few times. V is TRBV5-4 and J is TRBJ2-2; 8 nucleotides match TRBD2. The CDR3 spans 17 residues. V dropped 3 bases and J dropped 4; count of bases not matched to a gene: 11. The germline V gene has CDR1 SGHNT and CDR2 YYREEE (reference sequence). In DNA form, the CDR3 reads TGTGCCAGCAGCTCCGGGGCAGCGGGGGTCCTCACCGGGGAGCTGTTTTTT. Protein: CASSSGAAGVLTGELFF.

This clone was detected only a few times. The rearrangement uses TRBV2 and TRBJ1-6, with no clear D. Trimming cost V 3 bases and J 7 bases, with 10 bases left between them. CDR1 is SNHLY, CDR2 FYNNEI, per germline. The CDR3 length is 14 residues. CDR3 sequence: CASSDSGVNSPLHF. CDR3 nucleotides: TGTGCCAGCAGTGATTCCGGGGTAAATTCACCCCTCCACTTT.

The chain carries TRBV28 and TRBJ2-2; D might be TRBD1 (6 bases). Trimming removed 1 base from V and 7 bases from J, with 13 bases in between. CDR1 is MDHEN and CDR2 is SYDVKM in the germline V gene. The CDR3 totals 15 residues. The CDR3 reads CASSLSSTGHGELFF. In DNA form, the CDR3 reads TGTGCCAGCAGTTTATCCTCGACAGGTCACGGGGAGCTGTTTTTT.

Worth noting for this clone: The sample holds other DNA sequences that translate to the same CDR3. The CDR3 nucleotides read TGTGCCAGCAGTGACCCCCTAGCCAAAAACATTCAGTACTTC. Protein sequence: CASSDPLAKNIQYF. The J gene is TRBJ2-4, the V gene TRBV2; D not certain. Trimming took 3 bases from V and 0 from J, leaving 6 bases between them. The CDR3 loop spans 14 amino acids. The germline V gene encodes CDR1 SNHLY and CDR2 FYNNEI.

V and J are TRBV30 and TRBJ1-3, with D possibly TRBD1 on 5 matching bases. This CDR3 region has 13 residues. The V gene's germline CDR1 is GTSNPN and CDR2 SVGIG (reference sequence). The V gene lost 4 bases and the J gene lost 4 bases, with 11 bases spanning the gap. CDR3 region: CAWNWWGGNTIYF. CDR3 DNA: TGTGCCTGGAACTGGTGGGGCGGAAACACCATATATTTT.

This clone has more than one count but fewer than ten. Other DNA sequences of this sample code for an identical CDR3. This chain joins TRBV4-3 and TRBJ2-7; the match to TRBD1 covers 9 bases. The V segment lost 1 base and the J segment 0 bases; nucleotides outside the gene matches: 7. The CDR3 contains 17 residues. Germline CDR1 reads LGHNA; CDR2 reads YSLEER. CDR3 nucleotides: TGCGCCAGCAGCCAAGGGCTGGGACAGGGTGTCTCCTACGAGCAGTACTTC. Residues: CASSQGLGQGVSYEQYF.

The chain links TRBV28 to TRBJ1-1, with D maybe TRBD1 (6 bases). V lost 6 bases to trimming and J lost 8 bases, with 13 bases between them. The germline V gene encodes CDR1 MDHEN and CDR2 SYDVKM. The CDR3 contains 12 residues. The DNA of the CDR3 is TGTGCCAGCAGGACCACACAGGGAGAAGCTTTCTTT. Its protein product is CASRTTQGEAFF.

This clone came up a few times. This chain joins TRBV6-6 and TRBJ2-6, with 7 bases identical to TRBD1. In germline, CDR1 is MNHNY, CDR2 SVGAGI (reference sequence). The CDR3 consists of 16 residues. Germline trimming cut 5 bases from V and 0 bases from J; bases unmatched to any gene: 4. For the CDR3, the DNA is TGTGCCAGCAGTGGGGACAGCTCCTCTGGGGCCAACGTCCTGACTTTC. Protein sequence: CASSGDSSSGANVLTF.

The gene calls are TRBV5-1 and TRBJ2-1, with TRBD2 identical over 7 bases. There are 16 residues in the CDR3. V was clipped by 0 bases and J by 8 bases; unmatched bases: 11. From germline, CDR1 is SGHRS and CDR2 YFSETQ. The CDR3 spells CASSLGWAGEVDEQFF. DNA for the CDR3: TGCGCCAGCAGCTTGGGGTGGGCGGGAGAGGTCGATGAGCAGTTCTTC.

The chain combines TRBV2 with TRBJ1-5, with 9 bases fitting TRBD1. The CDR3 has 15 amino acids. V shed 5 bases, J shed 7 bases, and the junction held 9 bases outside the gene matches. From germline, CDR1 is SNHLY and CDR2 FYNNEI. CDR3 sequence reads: CASSPRTGAGQPQHF. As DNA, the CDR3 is TGTGCCAGCAGTCCTAGGACAGGGGCTGGCCAGCCCCAGCATTTT.

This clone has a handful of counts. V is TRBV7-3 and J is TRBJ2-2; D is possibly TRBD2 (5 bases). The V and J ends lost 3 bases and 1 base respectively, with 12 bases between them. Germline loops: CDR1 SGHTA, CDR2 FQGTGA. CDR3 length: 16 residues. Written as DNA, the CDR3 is TGTGCCAGCAGCTTGGACCGCCGGGAGAACACCGGGGAGCTGTTTTTT. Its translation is CASSLDRRENTGELFF.

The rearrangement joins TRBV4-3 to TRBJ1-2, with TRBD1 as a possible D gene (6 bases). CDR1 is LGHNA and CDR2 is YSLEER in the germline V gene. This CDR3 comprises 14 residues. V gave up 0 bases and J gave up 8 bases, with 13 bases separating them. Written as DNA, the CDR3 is TGCGCCAGCAGCCAAGATGGGACCCAGGGGGGCTACACCTTC. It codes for CASSQDGTQGGYTF.